Presented here are 2 T cell receptor beta chains from one specimen sequenced in a study of blood T cell repertoires in COVID-19. TCRdb's copy holds only in-frame clones and misses some; the assay was immunoSEQ multiplex PCR. The sample yields some 460,000 clones, approximately 86% seen once. Sequencing was done on a sample of PBMCs or T cells enriched from blood (not recorded which). Receptors were obtained from a woman aged 18 to 35 who had recovered from COVID-19.

The chain employs TRBV19 and TRBJ1-4; 12 bases align to TRBD1. Losses at the gene ends were 10 bases for V and 0 bases for J; bases not matched to a gene: 9. The CDR3 extends over 17 amino acids. Germline CDR1 is LNHDA and CDR2 is SQIVND (reference sequence). CDR3 residues: CATRSGQGAATNEKLFF. The CDR3 bases are TGTGCCACCCGATCGGGACAGGGGGCCGCAACTAATGAAAAACTGTTTTTT.

CDR3 sequence: CASSGETGGRGYTF. The CDR3, as DNA: TGTGCCAGCAGCGGCGAAACCGGGGGACGTGGCTACACCTTC. This sequence joins TRBV9 and TRBJ1-2; D is possibly TRBD1 (5 bases). The CDR3 contains 14 residues. Trimming stripped 3 bases from V and 7 bases from J, with 16 bases between. Germline CDR1 reads SGDLS; CDR2 reads YYNGEE. The full variable domain, rest sourced from reference TRBV9 and TRBJ1-2, is DSGVTQTPKHLITATGQRVTLRCSPRSGDLSVYWYQQSLDQGLQFLIQYYNGEERAKGNILERFSAQQFPDLHSELNLSSLELGDSALYFCASSGETGGRGYTFGSGTRLTVV.